Described below is a single T cell receptor beta chain sequence and its context. This entry is derived from a study of cytomegalovirus exposure and HLA in healthy donors. This PCR relied on a set of 60 Vbeta primers and 13 Jbeta primers. Method: immunoSEQ multiplex PCR; TCRdb's copy keeps in-frame clones and lacks some. In all, the sample yields 150,000 to 200,000 clones. The germline V gene has CDR1 MNHNS and CDR2 SASEGT. V shed 1 base, J shed 3 bases, and the junction held 6 bases outside the gene matches. This CDR3 is 16 amino acids long. The chain joins TRBV6-1 to TRBJ1-2, with 9 bases lining up with TRBD1. The receptor comes from a woman aged 18-29 years in good health and CMV-seropositive. The sequenced sample consisted of PBMCs. The chain's CDR3 is CASSEGDRAVHYGYTF. CDR3 in DNA: TGTGCCAGCAGTGAAGGGGACAGGGCGGTTCACTATGGCTACACCTTC.